Following are 7 T cell receptor beta chains from one sample sequenced in a study of blood T cell repertoires in COVID-19. Sequencing used immunoSEQ multiplex PCR; TCRdb keeps in-frame clones, though not all of them. The repertoire holds about 74,000 clones, with about four fifths as singletons. Sequenced input: peripheral blood. All receptors derive from a man aged 70 or older with acute or convalescent COVID-19.

About this clone itself: This CDR3 is also generated by other DNA sequences in the sample. This chain links TRBV5-4 with TRBJ2-7; 11 nucleotides match TRBD2. With 0 bases clipped from V and 2 bases from J, the junction kept 1 base outside the gene matches. From germline, CDR1 is SGHNT and CDR2 YYREEE (reference sequence). The CDR3 spans 15 residues. This chain's CDR3 is CASSLELAGAYEQYF. The CDR3 bases are TGTGCCAGCAGCTTGGAACTAGCGGGGGCCTACGAGCAGTACTTC.

This rearrangement joins TRBV7-2 to TRBJ2-4; TRBD2 aligns across 9 bases. The V segment lost 1 base and the J segment 4 bases; nucleotides outside the gene matches: 5. The CDR3 has 16 residues. Germline CDR1 is SGHTA and CDR2 is FQGNSA. CDR3 protein: CASSLVAGDGKNIQYF. In DNA, the CDR3 is TGTGCCAGCAGCTTAGTAGCGGGAGACGGAAAAAACATTCAGTACTTC.

The J gene is TRBJ2-1, the V gene TRBV9; D not resolved. CDR1 and CDR2 (germline): SGDLS, YYNGEE. CDR3 length equals 13 residues. Trimming took off 0 bases at V and 8 bases at J, with 9 bases between the two ends. CDR3 sequence: CASSVEIEDEQFF. In nucleotides, the CDR3 is TGTGCCAGCAGCGTAGAAATCGAGGATGAGCAGTTCTTC.

This clone came up a few times. Other nucleotide sequences in the sample specify the same CDR3. The chain joins TRBV7-3 to TRBJ2-1; 12 nucleotides line up with TRBD2. V lost 4 bases and J lost 10; bases outside the gene matches: 5. Germline lookup yields CDR1 SGHTA and CDR2 FQGTGA. The CDR3 has 14 residues. CDR3 nucleotides: TGTGCCAGCAGCTCGGGACTAGCGGGCGACGAGCAGTTCTTC. This encodes CASSSGLAGDEQFF.

The V call is TRBV10-3, the J call TRBJ2-6; 8 positions match TRBD1. The CDR3 covers 17 residues. Germline CDR1 ENHRY, CDR2 SYGVKD. The V gene end was trimmed by 6 bases and the J gene end by 3 bases; junction bases not matched to a gene: 10. CDR3 in amino acids: CAISPGQATGGANVLTF. CDR3 nucleotides: TGTGCCATCAGCCCGGGACAGGCCACGGGTGGGGCCAACGTCCTGACTTTC.

This clone was found a few times. The J gene is TRBJ2-2, the V gene TRBV9, with TRBD2 matching over 8 bases. CDR3 length: 16 residues. Germline V gene sequence: CDR1 SGDLS, CDR2 YYNGEE. Trimming at V came to 0 bases and at J to 6 bases, leaving 7 bases not matched to a gene. DNA of the CDR3: TGTGCCAGCAGCGTAGCCGGAGAGCGGGGGCCCGGGGAGCTGTTTTTT. Translating gives CASSVAGERGPGELFF.

V and J are TRBV28 and TRBJ2-7, with 11 bases lining up with TRBD2. J gave up 2 bases and V 7 bases, and 19 bases lay outside the gene matches. Germline CDR1 reads MDHEN; CDR2 reads SYDVKM. The CDR3 spans 19 residues. The CDR3 sequence is CASTAGVASGRYLTYEQYF. CDR3 nucleotides: TGTGCCAGCACCGCGGGAGTGGCTAGCGGGAGGTACTTAACCTACGAGCAGTACTTC. Full variable domain (rest looked up from reference TRBV28 and TRBJ2-7): DVKVTQSSRYLVKRTGEKVFLECVQDMDHENMFWYRQDPGLGLRLIYFSYDVKMKEKGDIPEGYSVSREKKERFSLILESASTNQTSMYLCASTAGVASGRYLTYEQYFGPGTRLTVT.